A selection of T cell receptor beta chains follows, all from one sample in a study of CD8 T cells in ankylosing spondylitis. TCRdb ran MiXCR on the 5' RACE reads and lists one entry per CDR3 protein. The repertoire holds hundreds of thousands of distinct CDR3 sequences, with roughly 20% as singletons. Sample: blood, either unsorted or a sorted T cell fraction (not recorded which). These receptors were obtained from a male donor with ankylosing spondylitis or in good health (not recorded which). CDR3s include the opening cysteine and the closing phenylalanine or tryptophan. D genes are given only for firm matches. Only part of the rows carry a size: once, few, many, or a class if the clone is expanded.

TGCAGTGCTAGCCCGGCCCTAGCGGCGGGGACCGGGGAGCTGTTTTTT	CSASPALAAGTGELFF	TRBV20-1	TRBJ2-2	few	TRBD2
TGCAGCGTGGAAATTGGACCGGGGGTCCCTGAAGCTTTCTTT	CSVEIGPGVPEAFF	TRBV29-1	TRBJ1-1	NA	NA
TGTGCCAGCAGCTTGGAAGTAGGGGAGCAGTTCTTC	CASSLEVGEQFF	TRBV5-5	TRBJ2-1	NA	NA
TGCAGTGCATTAGGACTAGCAGCATCCTACAATGAGCAGTTCTTC	CSALGLAASYNEQFF	TRBV20-1	TRBJ2-1	many	TRBD2
TGTGCCAGCGGATTCAATAACTATGGCTACACCTTC	CASGFNNYGYTF	TRBV28	TRBJ1-2	many	NA
TGCGCCAGCAGCTTCGGGACAGGAATTACCTACAATGAGCAGTTCTTC	CASSFGTGITYNEQFF	TRBV5-1	TRBJ2-1	few	TRBD1
TGTGCCACCAGTGATCCCCGGGGACCCCTCCACTTT	CATSDPRGPLHF	TRBV24-1	TRBJ1-6	NA	NA
TGTGCCAGCAGCCGACTCGGGACAGGGAGTGTAGGGGGAAACTATGGCTACACCTTC	CASSRLGTGSVGGNYGYTF	TRBV6-4	TRBJ1-2	NA	TRBD1
TGTGCCAGCAGCCAAGAAACACGGAACACTGAAGCTTTCTTT	CASSQETRNTEAFF	TRBV3-1	TRBJ1-1	NA	NA
TGTGCCTGGACCAGTGGGGGACTAGCGTTCAGGAACACCGGGGAGCTGTTTTTT	CAWTSGGLAFRNTGELFF	TRBV30	TRBJ2-2	NA	TRBD2
TGCGCCAGCAGCTTCCGAGCGGGAGCCGGTAATGAGCAGTTCTTC	CASSFRAGAGNEQFF	TRBV5-1	TRBJ2-1	NA	TRBD2
TGTGCCACCAGCTTCTCGGACTACGGCTCCTACAATGAGCAGTTCTTC	CATSFSDYGSYNEQFF	TRBV15	TRBJ2-1	NA	NA
TGTGCCAGCACGCATAGCGGACAAGAGACCCAGTACTTC	CASTHSGQETQYF	TRBV3-1	TRBJ2-5	NA	NA
TGTGCCATCAGCCCGGGGAGTGCAACTAATGAAAAACTGTTTTTT	CAISPGSATNEKLFF	TRBV10-3	TRBJ1-4	NA	NA
TGTGCCAGCAGAGATGGGCTAGCGGGATGGAATACGCAGTATTTT	CASRDGLAGWNTQYF	TRBV27	TRBJ2-3	many	TRBD2
TGTGCCACCCAAACCAGGGGCGGGGGCAATCAGCCCCAGCATTTT	CATQTRGGGNQPQHF	TRBV12-3/TRBV12-4	TRBJ1-5	few	NA
TGCGCCAGCAGCCAAGAATCAACCCTGACTAGCGGCTTAGGGTTCTTC	CASSQESTLTSGLGFF	TRBV4-1	TRBJ2-1	once	TRBD2
TGTGCCGGATGGGAGGGCCCCCCAGATACGCAGTATTTT	CAGWEGPPDTQYF	TRBV2	TRBJ2-3	few	TRBD2
TGCGCCAGCGCTTGGGGAGCAGCTAGCACAGATACGCAGTATTTT	CASAWGAASTDTQYF	TRBV5-1	TRBJ2-3	few	NA
TGTGCCAGCAGTTTAGTAGGCTTACAGAACACCGGGGAGCTGTTTTTT	CASSLVGLQNTGELFF	TRBV12-3/TRBV12-4	TRBJ2-2	few	NA
TGTGCCGTCAGTGAGGGCAACAGGGGAAATGAAAAACTGTTTTTT	CAVSEGNRGNEKLFF	TRBV10-3	TRBJ1-4	NA	TRBD1
TGTGCCAGCAGCCACTCTCCCCTAGTGGACAATGAGCAGTTCTTC	CASSHSPLVDNEQFF	TRBV3-1	TRBJ2-1	few	NA
TGTGCCAGCAGCCAAGATCGGCTGTACCAAGAGACCCAGTACTTC	CASSQDRLYQETQYF	TRBV3-1	TRBJ2-5	few	NA
TGCAGTGCTAGAGCACCCCGGGCCCAGGTCCCGGCCAAAAACATTCAGTACTTC	CSARAPRAQVPAKNIQYF	TRBV20-1	TRBJ2-4	NA	NA
TGCAGTGCTAGGAAATCCGCCGCCGAGCAGTTCTTC	CSARKSAAEQFF	TRBV20-1	TRBJ2-1	NA	NA
TGTGCCAGCAGTGAACTGGGGAGGGGTAAAGAGACCCAGTACTTC	CASSELGRGKETQYF	TRBV2	TRBJ2-5	NA	TRBD2
TGTGCCAGCAGTTTAGGTCTAGCGGTGAGCTCCTACAATGAGCAGTTCTTC	CASSLGLAVSSYNEQFF	TRBV28	TRBJ2-1	NA	TRBD2
TGCGCCAGCAGCTATACAGGCGCTGAAGCTTTCTTT	CASSYTGAEAFF	TRBV5-1	TRBJ1-1	many	NA
TGTGCCAGCAGCCAAGGGCTAGCGGGTGCCTCCTACAATGAGCAGTTCTTC	CASSQGLAGASYNEQFF	TRBV3-1	TRBJ2-1	NA	TRBD2
TGCGCCAGCAGCTACAGGGAAGAGAATTCACCCCTCCACTTT	CASSYREENSPLHF	TRBV4-1	TRBJ1-6	NA	NA
TGTGCCATCAGTTCCGGGACAGGGAATCAGCCCCAGCATTTT	CAISSGTGNQPQHF	TRBV10-3	TRBJ1-5	NA	TRBD1
TGCGCCAGCAGCTACCGAGGACTAGACGATGCCAAAAACATTCAGTACTTC	CASSYRGLDDAKNIQYF	TRBV5-1	TRBJ2-4	many	TRBD2
TGTGCCAGCTCACCTCCGGGACTAGCGAGAGCCAATGAGCAGTTCTTC	CASSPPGLARANEQFF	TRBV18	TRBJ2-1	few	TRBD2
TGTGCCAGCTCCAGGGGGGACACCATATATTTT	CASSRGDTIYF	TRBV6-5	TRBJ1-3	NA	TRBD1
TGTGCCAGCAGTTTGATCGCAGGGAGGACCCAAGAGACCCAGTACTTC	CASSLIAGRTQETQYF	TRBV28	TRBJ2-5	NA	NA
TGCGCCAGCAGAGCGGGAGGCACAGATACGCAGTATTTT	CASRAGGTDTQYF	TRBV5-1	TRBJ2-3	many	TRBD2
TGTGCCAGCAGTAGACCCGGGACTAGCGGGGTTTCAGATACGCAGTATTTT	CASSRPGTSGVSDTQYF	TRBV6-1	TRBJ2-3	few	TRBD2
TGTGCCAGCAGTTACGCTACGCTTAGCCGGGTCATTGAGCAGTTCTTC	CASSYATLSRVIEQFF	TRBV6-2/TRBV6-3	TRBJ2-1	NA	NA
TGCAGTGCTAGAGACATTGGGGGATGGTATGGCTACACCTTC	CSARDIGGWYGYTF	TRBV20-1	TRBJ1-2	few	NA
TGTGCCAGCAGTTTCCACTTTTTGGCAGGGGAAGCTTTCTTT	CASSFHFLAGEAFF	TRBV27	TRBJ1-1	NA	NA
TGTGCCATCAGTGAAAGACAGATTCCCACCGGGGAGCTGTTTTTT	CAISERQIPTGELFF	TRBV10-3	TRBJ2-2	NA	NA
TGCAGCGTTGGGGGGAGGACAGGGAGGTACAATGAGCAGTTCTTC	CSVGGRTGRYNEQFF	TRBV29-1	TRBJ2-1	many	TRBD1
TGTGCCAGCAGCTCGGGCCTTACTTTAGGTGGCTACACCTTC	CASSSGLTLGGYTF	TRBV12-3/TRBV12-4	TRBJ1-2	many	NA
TGCAGTACCAAACAGGGGGCGGGAAACACTGAAGCTTTCTTT	CSTKQGAGNTEAFF	TRBV20-1	TRBJ1-1	many	TRBD1
TGTGCCAGCAGCTCCCCCCGCAGCACGGAGACCCAGTACTTC	CASSSPRSTETQYF	TRBV11-2	TRBJ2-5	NA	NA
TGTGCCAGCAGCTTAAGAGGGGGGGGGTTTGGCACTGAAGCTTTCTTT	CASSLRGGGFGTEAFF	TRBV7-9	TRBJ1-1	few	NA
TGTGCCAGCAGACGCGGGACAGGTGTAGACACCGGGGAGCTGTTTTTT	CASRRGTGVDTGELFF	TRBV11-2	TRBJ2-2	NA	TRBD1
TGTGCCAGCACCTACATCGGACAACTGAGGCCCCAGCATTTT	CASTYIGQLRPQHF	TRBV12-3/TRBV12-4	TRBJ1-5	few	NA
TGTGCCACCAGTGATCCGCAAAGGTTGTCGGCAGATACGCAGTATTTT	CATSDPQRLSADTQYF	TRBV24-1	TRBJ2-3	many	NA
TGTGCCAGCAGCGGAGAATGGTTTGGGGAGACCCAGTACTTC	CASSGEWFGETQYF	TRBV7-2	TRBJ2-5	NA	NA
TGTGCCAGCAGTACCGAAAGAGGGGAGACCCAGTACTTC	CASSTERGETQYF	TRBV6-4	TRBJ2-5	many	NA
TGTGCCAGCAGTGACGGGACACCGTATGGCTACACCTTC	CASSDGTPYGYTF	TRBV2	TRBJ1-2	NA	NA
TGTGCCAGCAGCGCCTCGGGACAGGTTGGTGATGAAGCTTTCTTT	CASSASGQVGDEAFF	TRBV9	TRBJ1-1	NA	TRBD1
TGTGCCGGCAGATTCAACACTGAAGCTTTCTTT	CAGRFNTEAFF	TRBV12-3/TRBV12-4	TRBJ1-1	NA	NA